The rows below give T cell receptor beta chains drawn from one sample of a study of OX40 agonist ivuxolimab in advanced cancers. The table came from immunoSEQ multiplex PCR; TCRdb's copy has only in-frame clones and leaves some out. Of roughly 64,000 clones listed, roughly nine tenths are singletons. The starting material was CD4+ or CD8+ T cells sorted from blood, obtained in a trial of the OX40 agonist ivuxolimab. The receptor source for this set is an adult with an advanced solid tumor such as melanoma, head and neck, liver or kidney cancer. Both conserved end residues are part of each CDR3. The D gene is left open where the match is weak. The size entry is marked missing in some rows and otherwise reads once, few, many or a size class.

NA,TRBJ2-1,NA,TRBV6-4,CASSEDQYNEQFF,TGTGCCAGCAGTGAGGACCAGTACAATGAGCAGTTCTTC
NA,TRBJ2-7,NA,TRBV6-1,CASSDGLYEQYF,TGTGCCAGCAGTGATGGGCTCTACGAGCAGTACTTC
NA,TRBJ2-2,TRBD1,TRBV18,CASSPGQGATGELFF,TGTGCCAGCTCACCAGGACAGGGTGCAACCGGGGAGCTGTTTTTT
NA,TRBJ2-7,TRBD2,TRBV7-2,CASSLAAGGLYEQYF,TGTGCCAGCAGCTTGGCAGCGGGGGGCCTCTACGAGCAGTACTTC
NA,TRBJ2-7,NA,TRBV11-2,CASSIPYEQYF,TGTGCCAGCAGCATCCCTTACGAGCAGTACTTC
NA,TRBJ2-1,TRBD2,TRBV7-3,CASSPGLAGGPSSYNEQFF,TGTGCCAGCAGCCCTGGACTAGCGGGGGGCCCGAGCTCCTACAATGAGCAGTTCTTC
NA,TRBJ2-7,NA,TRBV25-1,CASSFTGLEQYF,TGTGCCAGCAGTTTCACAGGGCTCGAGCAGTACTTC
few,TRBJ2-3,NA,TRBV28,CASRLVGSTDTQYF,TGTGCCAGCAGATTAGTTGGGAGCACAGATACGCAGTATTTT
NA,TRBJ2-7,NA,TRBV7-9,CASSLEDSYEQYF,TGTGCCAGCAGCTTAGAAGATTCCTACGAGCAGTACTTC
NA,TRBJ1-2,NA,TRBV27,CASSLGANYGYTF,TGTGCCAGCAGTTTGGGAGCTAACTATGGCTACACCTTC
NA,TRBJ2-2,TRBD2,TRBV18,CASSLIAGEDTGELFF,TGTGCCAGCTCACTAATAGCGGGAGAGGACACCGGGGAGCTGTTTTTT